Listed here are 7 T cell receptor beta chains from one sample, sequenced in a study of T cell changes during pregnancy in multiple sclerosis. Sequencing was performed with immunoSEQ multiplex PCR; in TCRdb, only in-frame clones are kept and a portion is missing. This sample carries about 48,000 clones, 85% to 95% of them seen once, and the ten largest clones take 0.7% to 1%. This specimen consisted of CD4+ T cells from peripheral blood mononuclear cells, obtained in the second trimester of pregnancy. The origin of the receptors is a female donor in good health, enrolled as a control in a pregnancy study.

The rearrangement links TRBV7-9 to TRBJ2-1; 8 bases line up with TRBD2. CDR1 and CDR2 from the germline V gene are SEHNR and FQNEAQ (reference sequence). After removal of 5 bases from V and 7 bases from J, the junction contained 7 bases not matched to a gene. This CDR3 contains 14 residues. The CDR3 DNA sequence: TGTGCCAGCAGCCCGAGGGCGGGAGGAAATGAGCAGTTCTTC. Encoded protein: CASSPRAGGNEQFF.

A single count supports this clone. In DNA form, the CDR3 reads TGTGCCAGCAGCGTAATGGCAGGCCTAGCGGGAGAGACCGGGGAGCTGTTTTTT. This codes for CASSVMAGLAGETGELFF. This rearrangement joins TRBV9 to TRBJ2-2, with 10 bases matching TRBD2. Germline V lookup: CDR1 SGDLS, CDR2 YYNGEE. The CDR3 covers 18 residues. Trimming took 1 base from V and 5 from J; bases not matched to a gene: 11.

The rearrangement uses TRBV6-6 and TRBJ2-6; 7 nucleotides align to TRBD1. Germline values: CDR1 MNHNY, CDR2 SVGAGI (reference sequence). The CDR3 runs 15 residues. J lost 1 base, V lost 5 bases, and 2 bases had no gene match. CDR3 nucleotides: TGTGCCAGCAGTGTGGACAGGTCTGGGGCCAACGTCCTGACTTTC. Translation gives CASSVDRSGANVLTF.

The CDR3 DNA follows: TGTGCCAGCAGCCAAGAGACTAGCGGTGGCTTCGAGCAGTACTTC. Translation gives CASSQETSGGFEQYF. The J gene is TRBJ2-7, the V gene TRBV4-2, with TRBD2 identical over 9 bases. The junction had 6 bases not matched to a gene; V was cut back by 0 bases and J by 6 bases. The CDR3 has 15 amino acids. Germline values: CDR1 LGHNA, CDR2 YNFKEQ.

The chain recombines TRBV6-1 with TRBJ2-7, with 8 bases lining up with TRBD2. The ends lost 2 bases at V and 2 bases at J; junction bases unmatched: 11. The CDR3 totals 17 residues. CDR1 and CDR2 from the germline V gene are MNHNS and SASEGT. The CDR3 DNA follows: TGTGCCAGCAGTGAATCGAGCGGGAGCGGTTCCCCCTACGAGCAGTACTTC. Translation: CASSESSGSGSPYEQYF.

This clone was found once. The rearrangement joins TRBV25-1 to TRBJ2-7; TRBD2 matches at 8 bases. CDR1 MGHDK and CDR2 SYGVNS come from the germline V gene. V shed 7 bases and J 2 bases; nucleotides not matched to a gene: 10. This CDR3 comprises 15 residues. This chain's CDR3 is CASTGGAGRAYEQYF. The CDR3 coding sequence is TGTGCCAGCACCGGGGGGGCAGGCAGAGCCTACGAGCAGTACTTC.

The chain employs TRBV11-3 and TRBJ2-7; the match to TRBD2 covers 7 bases. Germline V gives CDR1 SGHNT, CDR2 YENEEA. V trimming: 2 bases; J trimming: 2 bases; junction bases outside the gene matches: 12. The CDR3 is 17 residues long. This chain's CDR3 is CASSLPFFRGEPYEQYF. The CDR3 nucleotides read TGTGCCAGCAGCTTACCCTTTTTTCGGGGGGAACCCTACGAGCAGTACTTC.